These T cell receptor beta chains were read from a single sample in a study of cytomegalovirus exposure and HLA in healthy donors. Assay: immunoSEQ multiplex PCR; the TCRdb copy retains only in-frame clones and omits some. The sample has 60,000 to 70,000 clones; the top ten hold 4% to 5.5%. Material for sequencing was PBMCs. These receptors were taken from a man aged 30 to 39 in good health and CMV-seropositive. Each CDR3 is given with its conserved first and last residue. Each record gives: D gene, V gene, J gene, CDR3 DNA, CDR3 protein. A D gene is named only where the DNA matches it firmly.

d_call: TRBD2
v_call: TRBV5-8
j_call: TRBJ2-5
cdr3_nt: TGTGCCAGCAGGGCAGGCCTATCTAGCGGGCTGCAAGAGACCCAGTACTTC
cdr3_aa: CASRAGLSSGLQETQYF

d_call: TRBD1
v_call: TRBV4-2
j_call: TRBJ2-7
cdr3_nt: TGTGCCAGCAGCCAAGGGACAGGGGGCTCCTACGAGCAGTACTTC
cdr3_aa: CASSQGTGGSYEQYF

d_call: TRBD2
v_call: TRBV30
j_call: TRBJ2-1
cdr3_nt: TGTGCCTGGAGCCCGGTTAGCGGGATCAACGGTGAGCAGTTCTTC
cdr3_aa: CAWSPVSGINGEQFF

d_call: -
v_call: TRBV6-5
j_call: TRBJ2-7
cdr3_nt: TGTGCCAGCAGTTTTACCTTACAGTCCTACGAGCAGTACTTC
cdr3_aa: CASSFTLQSYEQYF

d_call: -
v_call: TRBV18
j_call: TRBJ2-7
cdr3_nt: TGTGCCAGCTCACCACCGCAGGGAGGTTACGAGCAGTACTTC
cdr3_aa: CASSPPQGGYEQYF

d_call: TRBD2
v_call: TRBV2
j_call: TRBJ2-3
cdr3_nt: TGTGCCAGCAGGGGACTAGAGGGAGATACGCAGTATTTT
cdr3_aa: CASRGLEGDTQYF

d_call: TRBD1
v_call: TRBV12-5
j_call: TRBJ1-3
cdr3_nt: TGTGCTAGTGGTAACCCAGGGGGGACACAACATCGGAATGGAAACACCATATATTTT
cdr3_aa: CASGNPGGTQHRNGNTIYF

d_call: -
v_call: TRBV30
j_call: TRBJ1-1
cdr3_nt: TGTGCCTCGACTCGAGGACAGACTGAAGCTTTCTTT
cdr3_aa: CASTRGQTEAFF

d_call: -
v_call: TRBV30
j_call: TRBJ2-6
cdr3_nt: TGTGCCTGGACCTTCGGGGTCTCTGGGGCCAACGTCCTGACTTTC
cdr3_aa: CAWTFGVSGANVLTF

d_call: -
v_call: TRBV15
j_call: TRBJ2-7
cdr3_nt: TGTGCCACCAGCAACAACAGGGTAAACGAGCAGTACTTC
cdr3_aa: CATSNNRVNEQYF

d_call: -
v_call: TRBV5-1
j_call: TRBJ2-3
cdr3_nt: TGCGCCAGCAGCTTGTTGGGACACTTCACAGATACGCAGTATTTT
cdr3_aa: CASSLLGHFTDTQYF

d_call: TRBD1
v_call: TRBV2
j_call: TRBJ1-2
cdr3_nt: TGTGCCAGCAGTGAAGCGCGTGTAGGGGGCGAGGGTGGCTACACCTTC
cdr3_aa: CASSEARVGGEGGYTF

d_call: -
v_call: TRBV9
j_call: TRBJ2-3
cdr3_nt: TGTGCCAGCAGCACCACCGGGACTCGACACACAGATACGCAGTATTTT
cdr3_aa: CASSTTGTRHTDTQYF

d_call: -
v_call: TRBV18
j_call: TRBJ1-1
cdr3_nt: TGTGCCAGCTCACGGTCGCAGGGGCGGAGGAACACTGAAGCTTTCTTT
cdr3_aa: CASSRSQGRRNTEAFF

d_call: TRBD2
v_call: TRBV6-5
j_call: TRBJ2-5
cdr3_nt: TGTGCCAGCAGCCCGGGACTAGCAGGGACCCAGTACTTC
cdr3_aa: CASSPGLAGTQYF

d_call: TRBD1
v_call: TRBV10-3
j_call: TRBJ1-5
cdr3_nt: TGTGCCATCAGCCCAGACAGGGCCAGCCAGCCCCAGCATTTT
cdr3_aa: CAISPDRASQPQHF

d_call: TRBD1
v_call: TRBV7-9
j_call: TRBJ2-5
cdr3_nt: TGTGCCAGCAGCCCAGGACAGGGAAGGGAGACCCAGTACTTC
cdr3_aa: CASSPGQGRETQYF

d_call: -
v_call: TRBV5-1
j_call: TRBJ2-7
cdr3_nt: TGCGCCAGCAGCTTGAGCAATCTCGAGCAGTACTTC
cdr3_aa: CASSLSNLEQYF

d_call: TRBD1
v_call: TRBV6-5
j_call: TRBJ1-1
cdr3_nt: TGTGCCAGCAGTGCCCTTACGGGACAGGGGACCGGGGCTTTCTTT
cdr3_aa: CASSALTGQGTGAFF

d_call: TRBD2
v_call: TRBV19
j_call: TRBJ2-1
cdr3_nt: TGTGCCAGTAGTATAGATCTAGCGGGAGTTGAGCAGTTCTTC
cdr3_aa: CASSIDLAGVEQFF

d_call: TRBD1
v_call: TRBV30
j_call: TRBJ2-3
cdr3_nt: TGTGCCCGGGGAGAAGGGACAGGGGGAGTGGATACGCAGTATTTT
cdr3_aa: CARGEGTGGVDTQYF

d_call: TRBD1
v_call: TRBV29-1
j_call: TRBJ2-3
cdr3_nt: TGCAGCGTCGTCCCGGGACAGGGGAGGACAGATACGCAGTATTTT
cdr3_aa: CSVVPGQGRTDTQYF